The clone carrying this TCR beta chain has only one observation. The germline V gene encodes CDR1 MDHEN and CDR2 SYDVKM. The CDR3 runs 12 residues. V lost 1 base and J lost 10, with 10 bases in between. A Seattle source enrolled patients during active infection and followed them longitudinally. Authors' data handling: Researchers report that nucleated cell counts were estimated from reference gene primer amplification. The protocol was immunoSEQ multiplex PCR, while the TCRdb copy is restricted to in-frame clones and leaves out a portion. D and trimming were read from the DNA, whereas the V and J calls and clone size are those reported in that table. This sample has about 210,000 clones, with approximately 86% found just once. This entry belongs to a study of blood T cell repertoires in COVID-19. Study-wide background: Spain, Italy and the United States supplied samples that represented acute and convalescent COVID-19. The analysed material was cDNA or gDNA that came from T cells, B-cell-depleted T cells, or PBMCs.

Sequencing was carried out using peripheral blood. The rearrangement uses TRBV28 and TRBJ1-1, with D maybe TRBD1 (6 bases). The sequence was collected from a man in his sixties with COVID-19, enrolled during active disease. CDR3 nucleotide sequence: TGTGCCAGCAGTTTATCAGGGGCGGGAGCTTTCTTT. Translation: CASSLSGAGAFF. The full variable domain, with the rest looked up from reference TRBV28 and TRBJ1-1, is DVKVTQSSRYLVKRTGEKVFLECVQDMDHENMFWYRQDPGLGLRLIYFSYDVKMKEKGDIPEGYSVSREKKERFSLILESASTNQTSMYLCASSLSGAGAFFGQGTRLTVV.